The present entry profiles one T cell receptor beta chain with its context. The CDR3 extends over 15 amino acids. Germline-derived CDR1 and CDR2 are MDHEN and SYDVKM. J lost 4 bases, V lost 5 bases, and 8 bases had no gene match. The sample comes from a study of cytomegalovirus exposure and HLA in healthy donors. Amplification used 60 Vbeta primers and 13 Jbeta primers. Libraries were prepared by immunoSEQ multiplex PCR; TCRdb keeps only in-frame clonotypes and omits some of them. The sample has some 190,000 clones, roughly 77% seen once. The rearrangement joins TRBV28 to TRBJ1-2; the match to TRBD1 covers 9 bases. Input material: PBMCs. The source of this sequence is a young woman in good health and CMV-seropositive. The CDR3 DNA sequence: TGTGCCAGCAGTCCATCGACAGGGGGACGCTATGGCTACACCTTC. This encodes CASSPSTGGRYGYTF.